The 8 T cell receptor beta chains listed next were all sequenced from one sample in a study of response to subunit inactivated influenza vaccine. TCRdb re-derived calls from the RT-PCR reads in MiXCR, one entry per CDR3 protein. Counted here are 450,000 to 600,000 distinct CDR3 sequences, around 8% occurring once; the ten biggest clones make up 10% to 15%. This material consisted of PBMCs from blood, taken approximately 25 months after vaccination. The receptors originated from a man in his fifties or sixties who received an inactivated influenza vaccine.

This clonotype came up many times. J is TRBJ1-1 and V is TRBV5-1; tentatively, D is TRBD1 (6 bases). V dropped 0 bases and J dropped 5 bases, with 17 bases sitting between them. Germline CDR1 is SGHRS and CDR2 is YFSETQ. This CDR3 region has 16 residues. CDR3 protein: CASSLVGQKKNTEAFF. The CDR3 DNA follows: TGCGCCAGCAGCTTGGTTGGACAGAAGAAGAATACTGAAGCTTTCTTT.

This clonotype has ten or more counts. This chain connects TRBV11-3 to TRBJ1-1; 7 bases agree with TRBD1. Trimming at V came to 5 bases and at J to 4 bases, leaving 10 bases not matched to a gene. Germline values: CDR1 SGHNT, CDR2 YENEEA. The CDR3 is 15 amino acids. CDR3 DNA: TGTGCCAGCAGCCCAGGGGGGGGCTCGAGCACTGAAGCTTTCTTT. Protein sequence: CASSPGGGSSTEAFF.

This clonotype was seen just once. The chain carries TRBV18 and TRBJ2-1; possibly TRBD2 for D (6 bases). V lost 2 bases and J 3 bases, leaving 17 bases between the germline ends. Germline V lookup: CDR1 KGHSH, CDR2 LQKENI. The CDR3 loop spans 17 amino acids. The CDR3 DNA sequence: TGTGCCAGCTCACCATCTCTTTTGCAGGGAGGCTACAATGAGCAGTTCTTC. Protein product: CASSPSLLQGGYNEQFF.

This clonotype appeared a few times. The chain carries TRBV20-1 and TRBJ2-1; 10 bases map to TRBD2. CDR3 size: 14 residues. Germline CDR1 and CDR2: DFQATT and SNEGSKA (reference sequence). V lost 3 bases and J lost 6; bases outside the gene matches: 5. CDR3 sequence reads: CSARRAGGPNEQFF. CDR3 in DNA: TGCAGTGCTAGGCGAGCGGGGGGGCCCAATGAGCAGTTCTTC.

This chain connects TRBV20-1 to TRBJ2-5, with a tentative D call TRBD1 (7 bases). Germline CDR1 and CDR2: DFQATT and SNEGSKA (reference sequence). The CDR3 consists of 17 residues. V lost 5 bases and J lost 4, with 26 bases in between. CDR3 nucleotides: TGCAGTGCTGACGGCGGCGCAGGGGGGTTTTCTCGAGAGACCCAGTACTTC. Translated, it gives CSADGGAGGFSRETQYF.

In its sample, this clonotype was seen a few times. The chain joins TRBV2 to TRBJ2-7, with D perhaps matching TRBD1 (7 bases). This CDR3 is built from 14 residues. CDR1 and CDR2 from the germline V gene are SNHLY and FYNNEI. Deletions cut 1 base from V and 6 bases from J, with 13 bases between. DNA for the CDR3: TGTGCCAGCAGTGAAGTGGAGGGGGCTGTCGAGCAGTACTTC. Its protein is CASSEVEGAVEQYF.

This clonotype showed up just a few times. The rearrangement joins TRBV9 to TRBJ1-1, with 8 bases identical to TRBD1. Trimming at V came to 4 bases and at J to 4 bases, leaving 9 bases not matched to a gene. Germline V lookup: CDR1 SGDLS, CDR2 YYNGEE. The CDR3 sequence is 15 residues long. CDR3 amino acids: CASSPWTGRGTEAFF. CDR3 coding DNA: TGTGCCAGCAGCCCATGGACAGGGCGTGGCACTGAAGCTTTCTTT. Filled out from reference TRBV9 and TRBJ1-1, the complete variable domain reads DSGVTQTPKHLITATGQRVTLRCSPRSGDLSVYWYQQSLDQGLQFLIQYYNGEERAKGNILERFSAQQFPDLHSELNLSSLELGDSALYFCASSPWTGRGTEAFFGQGTRLTVV.

The chain recombines TRBV7-3 with TRBJ2-2; D possibly corresponds to TRBD2 (5 bases). V dropped 1 base and J dropped 0 bases, with 9 bases sitting between them. CDR1 and CDR2 from the germline V gene are SGHTA and FQGTGA. The length of the CDR3 is 16 residues. The CDR3 loop reads CASSLIAGTNTGELFF. The CDR3 DNA sequence: TGTGCCAGCAGCTTAATTGCCGGGACGAACACCGGGGAGCTGTTTTTT.